This T cell receptor beta chain was sequenced in a study of radiotherapy plus CTLA-4 blockade in lung cancer. Study-level background: Objective response rate was 15% to 20%; disease control rate, approximately 30%.

Germline values: CDR1 ENHRY, CDR2 SYGVKD. This CDR3 is built from 13 residues. Trimming cost V 8 bases and J 0 bases, with 10 bases left between them. Profiled with immunoSEQ multiplex PCR; TCRdb holds only in-frame clones, not every one. This table holds more than 75,000 clones, less than 80% found once. Study-wide results and limits: Peripheral blood showed expansion of tumor-derived TCR clones after radiotherapy and ipilimumab.

To note about this clone: The antigen is undetermined.

The material sequenced was peripheral blood, taken from a patient treated with radiotherapy plus ipilimumab. This chain joins TRBV10-3 and TRBJ1-1; D might be TRBD1 (6 bases). This receptor was taken from a human donor with non-small cell lung cancer that progressed on radiotherapy plus ipilimumab. The CDR3 is CAIQTGLNTEAFF. CDR3 DNA: TGTGCCATCCAAACAGGGCTGAACACTGAAGCTTTCTTT.